This passage covers 7 T cell receptor beta chains from one sample sequenced in a study of OX40 agonist ivuxolimab in advanced cancers. Repertoires were generated with immunoSEQ multiplex PCR, while TCRdb's copy carries only in-frame clones and drops some. This table has roughly 97,000 clones, around 90% appearing once. The source was CD4+ or CD8+ T cells sorted from blood, collected in a trial of the OX40 agonist ivuxolimab. All receptors come from an adult with an advanced solid tumor such as melanoma, head and neck, liver or kidney cancer.

On this clone itself: Other DNA sequences from this sample encode an identical CDR3 as well. V gene TRBV29-1 combines with J gene TRBJ1-1, with 11 bases matching TRBD1. The CDR3 loop spans 16 amino acids. The V gene end was trimmed by 4 bases and the J gene end by 2 bases; junction bases not matched to a gene: 9. Per the germline V gene, CDR1 is SQVTM and CDR2 is ANQGSEA. For the CDR3, the DNA is TGCAGCGTTGGGGACAGGGGGATCGAGAAAAACACTGAAGCTTTCTTT. Its translation is CSVGDRGIEKNTEAFF.

The CDR3 here is CASRNSGGYYEQYF. CDR3 nucleotide sequence: TGTGCCAGCCGTAATAGCGGGGGGTACTACGAGCAGTACTTC. V is TRBV18 and J is TRBJ2-7; 10 bases match TRBD2. This CDR3 is built from 14 residues. The V gene end was trimmed by 8 bases and the J gene end by 3 bases; junction bases not matched to a gene: 7. Looked up from germline, CDR1 is KGHSH and CDR2 is LQKENI. Combining the CDR3 with reference TRBV18 and TRBJ2-7 gives the whole variable domain NAGVMQNPRHLVRRRGQEARLRCSPMKGHSHVYWYRQLPEEGLKFMVYLQKENIIDESGMPKERFSAEFPKEGPSILRIQQVVRGDSAAYFCASRNSGGYYEQYFGPGTRLTVT.

The rearrangement links TRBV4-2 to TRBJ1-6; D unclear. The CDR3 is made up of 13 amino acids. The V and J ends lost 0 bases and 8 bases respectively, with 5 bases between them. Germline V lookup: CDR1 LGHNA, CDR2 YNFKEQ. For the CDR3, the DNA is TGTGCCAGCAGCCAAGATACGCATTCACCCCTCCACTTT. Its translation: CASSQDTHSPLHF.

The chain carries TRBV9 and TRBJ2-3; 8 bases match TRBD2. Germline CDR1 is SGDLS and CDR2 is YYNGEE. J gave up 2 bases and V 2 bases, and 1 base lay outside the gene matches. The CDR3 covers 14 residues. CDR3 in amino acids: CASSVSGTTDTQYF. CDR3 coding DNA: TGTGCCAGCAGCGTTAGCGGGACCACAGATACGCAGTATTTT.

The CDR3 region has the DNA TGTGCCAGCAGCTTACAAGAGACCCAGTACTTC. It translates to CASSLQETQYF. The chain recombines TRBV7-9 with TRBJ2-5; no clear D. There are 11 residues in the CDR3. The germline V gene encodes CDR1 SEHNR and CDR2 FQNEAQ (reference sequence). Between the trimmed V and J ends, which lost 2 bases and 2 bases, there was a span of 0 bases. Drawing the rest from reference TRBV7-9 and TRBJ2-5, the complete variable domain is DTGVSQNPRHKITKRGQNVTFRCDPISEHNRLYWYRQTLGQGPEFLTYFQNEAQLEKSRLLSDRFSAERPKGSFSTLEIQRTEQGDSAMYLCASSLQETQYFGPGTRLLVL.

The J gene is TRBJ1-3, the V gene TRBV6-6, with TRBD1 as a possible D gene (5 bases). Germline V CDR1 and CDR2: MNHNY, SVGAGI (reference sequence). This CDR3 has 15 amino acids. V lost 7 bases and J 4 bases, leaving 17 bases between the germline ends. CDR3 loop: CASTPTVRGGNTIYF. The CDR3 nucleotides read TGTGCCAGCACCCCCACGGTCCGGGGGGGAAACACCATATATTTT.

J is TRBJ1-5 and V is TRBV7-9, with TRBD1 matching 7 bases. Germline CDR1 SEHNR, CDR2 FQNEAQ (reference sequence). The CDR3 totals 15 residues. V lost 1 base and J lost 4; bases outside the gene matches: 4. The CDR3 loop is CASSLGQQGNQPQHF. CDR3 nucleotide sequence: TGTGCCAGCAGCTTAGGACAACAGGGGAATCAGCCCCAGCATTTT. Full variable domain (missing parts from reference TRBV7-9 and TRBJ1-5): DTGVSQNPRHKITKRGQNVTFRCDPISEHNRLYWYRQTLGQGPEFLTYFQNEAQLEKSRLLSDRFSAERPKGSFSTLEIQRTEQGDSAMYLCASSLGQQGNQPQHFGDGTRLSIL.